This TCR beta chain emerged from a study of T cells in Graves' hyperthyroidism and ophthalmopathy. In germline, CDR1 is LGHDT, CDR2 YNNKEL (reference sequence). This CDR3 is built from 14 residues. On this clonotype itself: This could be a read error, since a much larger clone is one nucleotide away.

It was RNA transcripts that yielded the amplified TCR beta CDR3 regions. TCR CDR3 underwent first-round RT-PCR with the HTBI primer set. TCRdb reprocessed the multiplex PCR reads via MiXCR and lists one record per CDR3 protein. This table holds approximately 400,000 distinct CDR3 sequences, around 14% found once. This clonotype was obtained from an older woman with Graves' hyperthyroidism. This chain connects TRBV3-1 to TRBJ2-1, with D possibly matching TRBD1 (7 bases). The sample was blood. The CDR3 here is CASSLSGGGDERFF. The CDR3 bases are TGTGCCAGCAGCCTATCTGGAGGGGGCGATGAGCGGTTCTTC.